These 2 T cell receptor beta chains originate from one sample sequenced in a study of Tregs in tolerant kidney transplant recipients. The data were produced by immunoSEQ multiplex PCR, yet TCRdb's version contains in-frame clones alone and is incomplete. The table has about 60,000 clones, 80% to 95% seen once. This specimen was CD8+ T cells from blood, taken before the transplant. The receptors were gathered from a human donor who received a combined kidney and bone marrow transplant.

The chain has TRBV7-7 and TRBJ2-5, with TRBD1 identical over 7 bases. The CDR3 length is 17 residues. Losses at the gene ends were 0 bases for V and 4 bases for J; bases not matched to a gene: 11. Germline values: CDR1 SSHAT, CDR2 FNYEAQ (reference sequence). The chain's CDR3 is CASSLAPAVAGGETQYF. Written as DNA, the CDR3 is TGTGCCAGCAGCTTAGCTCCCGCGGTGGCAGGGGGAGAGACCCAGTACTTC.

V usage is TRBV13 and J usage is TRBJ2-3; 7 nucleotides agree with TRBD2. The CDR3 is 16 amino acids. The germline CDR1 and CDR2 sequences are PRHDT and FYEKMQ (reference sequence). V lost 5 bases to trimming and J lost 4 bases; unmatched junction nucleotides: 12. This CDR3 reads CASSAAGDPEADTQYF. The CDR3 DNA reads TGTGCCAGCAGCGCGGCGGGGGACCCTGAGGCAGATACGCAGTATTTT.